These T cell receptor beta chains were read from a single sample in a study of PD-L1 blockade in urothelial cancer. Assay used: immunoSEQ multiplex PCR; TCRdb lists only in-frame clones, some missing. Counted here are 50,000 or so clones, approximately 86% occurring once; the ten biggest clones make up 15% to 20%. Specimen: PBMCs, collected around atezolizumab (anti-PD-L1) treatment. These receptor sequences come from a man in his fifties or sixties with urothelial cancer. The CDR3 runs from the conserved cysteine through the conserved F or W. Each record gives: D gene, V gene, clone size, J gene, CDR3 protein, CDR3 DNA. D genes are given only for firm matches. For some rows the clone size is stated as once, few or many, or as a class when expanded; others skip it.

D gene: -
V gene: TRBV27
clone size: -
J gene: TRBJ1-2
CDR3 protein: CASSWGRGASYGYTF
CDR3 DNA: TGTGCCAGCAGCTGGGGTCGGGGAGCTTCCTATGGCTACACCTTC

D gene: TRBD2
V gene: TRBV4-2
clone size: -
J gene: TRBJ2-3
CDR3 protein: CASSQSGGADTQYF
CDR3 DNA: TGTGCCAGCAGCCAAAGCGGGGGGGCTGATACGCAGTATTTT

D gene: -
V gene: TRBV5-1
clone size: -
J gene: TRBJ1-4
CDR3 protein: CASSLGEATNEKLFF
CDR3 DNA: TGCGCCAGCAGCTTGGGGGAGGCAACTAATGAAAAACTGTTTTTT

D gene: TRBD1
V gene: TRBV4-1
clone size: -
J gene: TRBJ2-2
CDR3 protein: CASSQPSGTAKNENTGELFF
CDR3 DNA: TGCGCCAGCAGCCAACCGTCTGGGACAGCAAAAAACGAGAACACCGGGGAGCTGTTTTTT

D gene: TRBD1
V gene: TRBV6-5
clone size: -
J gene: TRBJ1-2
CDR3 protein: CASSLSTGGYYGYTF
CDR3 DNA: TGTGCCAGCAGCCTTTCGACAGGGGGTTACTATGGCTACACCTTC

D gene: -
V gene: TRBV28
clone size: -
J gene: TRBJ2-4
CDR3 protein: CASSPGTRAKNIQYF
CDR3 DNA: TGTGCCAGCAGCCCTGGGACAAGAGCCAAAAACATTCAGTACTTC

D gene: -
V gene: TRBV18
clone size: -
J gene: TRBJ1-1
CDR3 protein: CASSPPSLTESEAFF
CDR3 DNA: TGTGCCAGCTCACCACCTTCCCTAACAGAGTCTGAAGCTTTCTTT

D gene: TRBD2
V gene: TRBV6-4
clone size: -
J gene: TRBJ2-3
CDR3 protein: CASSDWSGRAKDTQYF
CDR3 DNA: TGTGCCAGCAGTGACTGGAGCGGGAGGGCCAAAGATACGCAGTATTTT

D gene: TRBD1
V gene: TRBV29-1
clone size: -
J gene: TRBJ1-5
CDR3 protein: CSVVATGTGGNQPQHF
CDR3 DNA: TGCAGCGTTGTGGCGACCGGGACAGGGGGCAATCAGCCCCAGCATTTT

D gene: TRBD1
V gene: TRBV9
clone size: -
J gene: TRBJ1-2
CDR3 protein: CAKMGGRDRGIDGYTF
CDR3 DNA: TGTGCCAAAATGGGGGGGAGGGACAGGGGAATAGATGGCTACACCTTC

D gene: TRBD1
V gene: TRBV7-9
clone size: once
J gene: TRBJ2-7
CDR3 protein: CASSTPGQGRYEQYF
CDR3 DNA: TGTGCCAGCAGCACCCCCGGACAGGGCCGCTACGAGCAGTACTTC

D gene: -
V gene: TRBV30
clone size: -
J gene: TRBJ2-3
CDR3 protein: CAWLFGAQYF
CDR3 DNA: TGTGCCTGGCTATTTGGTGCGCAGTATTTT

D gene: TRBD1
V gene: TRBV11-3
clone size: few
J gene: TRBJ1-1
CDR3 protein: CASSQGGYTEAFF
CDR3 DNA: TGTGCCAGCAGCCAAGGGGGCTACACTGAAGCTTTCTTT

D gene: TRBD2
V gene: TRBV5-1
clone size: -
J gene: TRBJ2-7
CDR3 protein: CASSLLLAGPRDRHEQYF
CDR3 DNA: TGCGCCAGCAGCTTGTTACTAGCGGGCCCCCGGGATCGCCACGAGCAGTACTTC

D gene: TRBD1
V gene: TRBV19
clone size: -
J gene: TRBJ1-5
CDR3 protein: CASSVGRGVDNQPQHF
CDR3 DNA: TGTGCCAGTAGTGTTGGCAGGGGGGTTGACAATCAGCCCCAGCATTTT

D gene: TRBD2
V gene: TRBV19
clone size: -
J gene: TRBJ2-1
CDR3 protein: CASSSPALAGYGNEQFF
CDR3 DNA: TGTGCCAGTAGTAGTCCCGCACTAGCGGGATATGGTAATGAGCAGTTCTTC

D gene: TRBD2
V gene: TRBV4-2
clone size: -
J gene: TRBJ2-6
CDR3 protein: CASSQPKGGFGSGANVLTF
CDR3 DNA: TGTGCCAGCAGCCAACCCAAGGGAGGGTTCGGCTCTGGGGCCAACGTCCTGACTTTC

D gene: TRBD2
V gene: TRBV4-1
clone size: -
J gene: TRBJ2-7
CDR3 protein: CASSPHGLAGKGGKGYEQYF
CDR3 DNA: TGCGCCAGCAGCCCCCACGGGCTAGCGGGAAAGGGGGGTAAGGGTTACGAGCAGTACTTC

D gene: -
V gene: TRBV5-6
clone size: -
J gene: TRBJ2-2
CDR3 protein: CASRNSGNTGELFF
CDR3 DNA: TGTGCCAGCAGGAACAGCGGGAACACCGGGGAGCTGTTTTTT

D gene: TRBD1
V gene: TRBV19
clone size: -
J gene: TRBJ1-5
CDR3 protein: CASSADRPFKQPQHF
CDR3 DNA: TGTGCCAGTAGTGCGGACAGGCCGTTTAAACAGCCCCAGCATTTT

D gene: TRBD1
V gene: TRBV19
clone size: -
J gene: TRBJ1-1
CDR3 protein: CASNPGQGLLNTEAFF
CDR3 DNA: TGTGCCAGCAATCCGGGACAGGGATTACTGAACACTGAAGCTTTCTTT

D gene: -
V gene: TRBV23-1
clone size: -
J gene: TRBJ1-1
CDR3 protein: CASSHNPGEAFF
CDR3 DNA: TGCGCCAGCAGTCACAATCCCGGGGAAGCTTTCTTT

D gene: -
V gene: TRBV19
clone size: -
J gene: TRBJ1-5
CDR3 protein: CASSMEGSQPQHF
CDR3 DNA: TGTGCCAGTAGTATGGAGGGGAGCCAGCCCCAGCATTTT

D gene: -
V gene: TRBV6-5
clone size: -
J gene: TRBJ1-1
CDR3 protein: CASSEEGRAFF
CDR3 DNA: TGTGCCAGCAGTGAAGAGGGCCGAGCTTTCTTT

D gene: -
V gene: TRBV6-5
clone size: -
J gene: TRBJ1-6
CDR3 protein: CASSYQDNSPLHF
CDR3 DNA: TGTGCCAGCAGTTACCAGGATAATTCACCCCTCCACTTT

D gene: TRBD2
V gene: TRBV25-1
clone size: -
J gene: TRBJ2-1
CDR3 protein: CASRSGAINEQFF
CDR3 DNA: TGTGCCAGCAGGAGCGGGGCAATCAATGAGCAGTTCTTC

D gene: -
V gene: TRBV5-1
clone size: -
J gene: TRBJ2-1
CDR3 protein: CASSLGAGLSYNEQFF
CDR3 DNA: TGCGCCAGCAGCTTGGGCGCAGGGTTATCCTACAATGAGCAGTTCTTC

D gene: -
V gene: TRBV14
clone size: -
J gene: TRBJ2-4
CDR3 protein: CASSQEKSGIGGGGAKNIQYF
CDR3 DNA: TGTGCCAGCAGCCAAGAAAAATCGGGTATTGGGGGAGGTGGAGCCAAAAACATTCAGTACTTC

D gene: -
V gene: TRBV7-3
clone size: few
J gene: TRBJ1-1
CDR3 protein: CASSQLINTEAFF
CDR3 DNA: TGTGCCAGCAGCCAGTTGATAAACACTGAAGCTTTCTTT

D gene: -
V gene: TRBV7-3
clone size: -
J gene: TRBJ1-1
CDR3 protein: CASSLTRNTEAFF
CDR3 DNA: TGTGCCAGCAGCTTAACGAGGAACACTGAAGCTTTCTTT

D gene: TRBD1
V gene: TRBV7-3
clone size: -
J gene: TRBJ1-1
CDR3 protein: CASRSGTGTEAFF
CDR3 DNA: TGTGCCAGCAGATCCGGGACAGGGACGGAAGCTTTCTTT

D gene: -
V gene: TRBV28
clone size: -
J gene: TRBJ1-2
CDR3 protein: CASSVGVIGYTF
CDR3 DNA: TGTGCCAGCAGTGTAGGAGTCATTGGCTACACCTTC

D gene: TRBD1
V gene: TRBV27
clone size: -
J gene: TRBJ2-3
CDR3 protein: CASRWTGGVDTQYF
CDR3 DNA: TGTGCCAGCAGGTGGACAGGGGGCGTAGATACGCAGTATTTT

D gene: -
V gene: TRBV5-1
clone size: -
J gene: TRBJ2-4
CDR3 protein: CASSLVRDSDIQYF
CDR3 DNA: TGCGCCAGCAGCTTGGTGCGGGATTCTGACATTCAGTACTTC

D gene: -
V gene: TRBV4-1
clone size: -
J gene: TRBJ1-3
CDR3 protein: CASSQVFTGFGNTIYF
CDR3 DNA: TGCGCCAGCAGCCAAGTGTTCACAGGGTTTGGAAACACCATATATTTT

D gene: TRBD1
V gene: TRBV5-6
clone size: -
J gene: TRBJ2-7
CDR3 protein: CASSPRQGTVTRQYF
CDR3 DNA: TGTGCCAGCAGCCCAAGACAGGGTACTGTTACGCGGCAGTACTTC

D gene: -
V gene: TRBV30
clone size: -
J gene: TRBJ2-2
CDR3 protein: CAWRAGNTGELFF
CDR3 DNA: TGTGCCTGGAGAGCGGGGAACACCGGGGAGCTGTTTTTT

D gene: -
V gene: TRBV7-3
clone size: -
J gene: TRBJ2-1
CDR3 protein: CASSPTSDSYNEQFF
CDR3 DNA: TGTGCCAGCAGCCCCACTTCCGACTCCTACAATGAGCAGTTCTTC

D gene: -
V gene: TRBV6-1
clone size: -
J gene: TRBJ1-4
CDR3 protein: CASSERPGGQGF
CDR3 DNA: TGTGCCAGCAGTGAACGTCCGGGAGGTCAAGGTTTT

D gene: TRBD1
V gene: TRBV30
clone size: -
J gene: TRBJ2-5
CDR3 protein: CAWSYGQGETQYF
CDR3 DNA: TGTGCCTGGAGTTACGGACAGGGAGAGACCCAGTACTTC

D gene: TRBD1
V gene: TRBV19
clone size: -
J gene: TRBJ1-4
CDR3 protein: CASNIGTDYEKLFF
CDR3 DNA: TGTGCCAGTAACATCGGGACAGACTATGAAAAACTGTTTTTT

D gene: TRBD1
V gene: TRBV4-1
clone size: -
J gene: TRBJ1-4
CDR3 protein: CASQETQGEANEKLFF
CDR3 DNA: TGCGCCAGCCAAGAAACCCAGGGGGAAGCTAATGAAAAACTGTTTTTT

D gene: TRBD1
V gene: TRBV5-1
clone size: -
J gene: TRBJ2-2
CDR3 protein: CASQIWQGAGELFF
CDR3 DNA: TGCGCCAGCCAGATATGGCAGGGGGCCGGGGAGCTGTTTTTT